This is a list of T cell receptor beta chains from one sample in a study of cytomegalovirus exposure and HLA in healthy donors. Here immunoSEQ multiplex PCR was the method, and the copy in TCRdb shows in-frame clones only, minus some. The table has tens of thousands of clones, less than 75% seen once; the top ten hold about 7.6%. Sequencing was done on a sample of PBMCs. These receptors all stem from a man in his forties or fifties in good health and CMV-seropositive. The CDR3 runs from the conserved cysteine through the conserved F or W. The order of the fields is clone size, J gene, V gene, D gene, CDR3 DNA, CDR3 protein. A D gene is named only where the DNA matches it firmly. Clone sizes are given selectively: once, few, many, or a class where the clone is expanded.

clone_size: few
j_call: TRBJ2-5
v_call: TRBV2
d_call: NA
cdr3_nt: TGTGCCAGCAGTGTAGGCGGGGCGGGCCAAGAGACCCAGTACTTC
cdr3_aa: CASSVGGAGQETQYF

clone_size: once
j_call: TRBJ1-1
v_call: TRBV5-1
d_call: NA
cdr3_nt: TGCGCCAGCAGCCCGAAGGTGTGGGCGACGGACACTGAAGCTTTCTTT
cdr3_aa: CASSPKVWATDTEAFF

clone_size: NA
j_call: TRBJ1-5
v_call: TRBV2
d_call: NA
cdr3_nt: TGTGCCAGCAGTGGTCTCAAGGGGGATGATCAGCCCCAGCATTTT
cdr3_aa: CASSGLKGDDQPQHF

clone_size: NA
j_call: TRBJ1-1
v_call: TRBV5-1
d_call: NA
cdr3_nt: TGCGCCAGCAGCTTCCGGGAGAACACTGAAGCTTTCTTT
cdr3_aa: CASSFRENTEAFF

clone_size: NA
j_call: TRBJ1-5
v_call: TRBV5-1
d_call: NA
cdr3_nt: TGCGCCAGCTCTAAGGACAACTATAGCAATCAGCCCCAGCATTTT
cdr3_aa: CASSKDNYSNQPQHF

clone_size: once
j_call: TRBJ1-4
v_call: TRBV5-5
d_call: TRBD1
cdr3_nt: TGTGCCAGCAGGGTGGACAGGTACGATGAAAAACTGTTTTTT
cdr3_aa: CASRVDRYDEKLFF

clone_size: NA
j_call: TRBJ2-3
v_call: TRBV19
d_call: NA
cdr3_nt: TGTGCCAGTAGTAGGGGAGCAGATACGCAGTATTTT
cdr3_aa: CASSRGADTQYF

clone_size: NA
j_call: TRBJ1-1
v_call: TRBV5-4
d_call: NA
cdr3_nt: TGTGCCAGCAGCTTGGCCGTTTTCACTGAAGCTTTCTTT
cdr3_aa: CASSLAVFTEAFF

clone_size: NA
j_call: TRBJ1-6
v_call: TRBV7-3
d_call: NA
cdr3_nt: TGTGCCAGCAGCTTTGGTCCAGTCGGGAATTCACCCCTCCACTTT
cdr3_aa: CASSFGPVGNSPLHF

clone_size: NA
j_call: TRBJ1-2
v_call: TRBV6-5
d_call: NA
cdr3_nt: TGTGCCAGCAGTTTCCGGGGCTATGGCTACACCTTC
cdr3_aa: CASSFRGYGYTF

clone_size: NA
j_call: TRBJ1-1
v_call: TRBV11-1
d_call: NA
cdr3_nt: TGTGCCAGCAGCTTGCGGAGGGCCATGAACACTGAAGCTTTCTTT
cdr3_aa: CASSLRRAMNTEAFF

clone_size: NA
j_call: TRBJ1-3
v_call: TRBV30
d_call: NA
cdr3_nt: TGTGCCTGGGGTGTTTACTCTGGAAACACCATATATTTT
cdr3_aa: CAWGVYSGNTIYF

clone_size: NA
j_call: TRBJ2-1
v_call: TRBV7-9
d_call: NA
cdr3_nt: TGTGCCAGCAGCTTAGGGCTAGCTATTGATGAGCAGTTCTTC
cdr3_aa: CASSLGLAIDEQFF

clone_size: NA
j_call: TRBJ1-2
v_call: TRBV6-6
d_call: TRBD1
cdr3_nt: TGTGCCAGTCGCAGGGGGCTCACGGAGGGCTACACCTTC
cdr3_aa: CASRRGLTEGYTF

clone_size: NA
j_call: TRBJ1-2
v_call: TRBV5-4
d_call: NA
cdr3_nt: TGTGCCAGCAGCCTGGACGCGTATGGCTACACCTTC
cdr3_aa: CASSLDAYGYTF

clone_size: NA
j_call: TRBJ1-4
v_call: TRBV5-1
d_call: TRBD1
cdr3_nt: TGCGCCAGCAGCCCGGATGGACAGGGGGTAGGAGAAAAACTGTTTTTT
cdr3_aa: CASSPDGQGVGEKLFF

clone_size: NA
j_call: TRBJ2-7
v_call: TRBV7-2
d_call: NA
cdr3_nt: TGTGCCAGCAGCTTAACAAGGCAGGACAACGAGCAGTACTTC
cdr3_aa: CASSLTRQDNEQYF

clone_size: NA
j_call: TRBJ2-3
v_call: TRBV19
d_call: TRBD2
cdr3_nt: TGTGCCAGTAAAAAAAAAGGGACTAGCGGGGGAATTAGCACAGATACGCAGTATTTT
cdr3_aa: CASKKKGTSGGISTDTQYF

clone_size: once
j_call: TRBJ1-1
v_call: TRBV18
d_call: NA
cdr3_nt: TGTGCCAGCTCACCACCGGCACTAACTGAAGCTTTCTTT
cdr3_aa: CASSPPALTEAFF

clone_size: NA
j_call: TRBJ2-1
v_call: TRBV29-1
d_call: TRBD2
cdr3_nt: TGCAGCGTTGACCTACTAGCGGGATCCTACAATGAGCAGTTCTTC
cdr3_aa: CSVDLLAGSYNEQFF

clone_size: NA
j_call: TRBJ2-1
v_call: TRBV27
d_call: TRBD2
cdr3_nt: TGTGCCAGCAGTTCCTGGGCTGGCGGGAGTTACAATGAGCAGTTCTTC
cdr3_aa: CASSSWAGGSYNEQFF

clone_size: once
j_call: TRBJ1-1
v_call: TRBV28
d_call: TRBD1
cdr3_nt: TGTGCCAGCAGTTCATCCAGGGACAGGGGCAGAATGAACACTGAAGCTTTCTTT
cdr3_aa: CASSSSRDRGRMNTEAFF

clone_size: few
j_call: TRBJ2-5
v_call: TRBV27
d_call: NA
cdr3_nt: TGTGCCCAACCCCGGGGGGCAGCGTACCAAGAGACCCAGTACTTC
cdr3_aa: CAQPRGAAYQETQYF

clone_size: NA
j_call: TRBJ1-1
v_call: TRBV27
d_call: NA
cdr3_nt: TGTGCCAGCAGTTTAGGTCGTGGGCTAGCCTACACTGAAGCTTTCTTT
cdr3_aa: CASSLGRGLAYTEAFF

clone_size: NA
j_call: TRBJ2-2
v_call: TRBV2
d_call: TRBD1
cdr3_nt: TGTGCCAGCAGTGAACTTAACAGGGGCTTCGGCGGGGAGCTGTTTTTT
cdr3_aa: CASSELNRGFGGELFF

clone_size: NA
j_call: TRBJ2-2
v_call: TRBV6-1
d_call: NA
cdr3_nt: TGTGCCAGCAGTGAACGGACGCGGGCCACCGGGGAGCTGTTTTTT
cdr3_aa: CASSERTRATGELFF

clone_size: few
j_call: TRBJ1-2
v_call: TRBV7-9
d_call: TRBD1
cdr3_nt: TGTGCCAGCAGCTTTCAACCCGGACAGGTACTCAACTATGGCTACACCTTC
cdr3_aa: CASSFQPGQVLNYGYTF

clone_size: NA
j_call: TRBJ1-1
v_call: TRBV7-7
d_call: NA
cdr3_nt: TGTGCTAGCAGCCCCGACCCCAGGGGAACGGAAGGCACTGAAGCTTTCTTT
cdr3_aa: CASSPDPRGTEGTEAFF

clone_size: NA
j_call: TRBJ2-7
v_call: TRBV5-1
d_call: TRBD1
cdr3_nt: TGCGCCAGCAGCCCGAGACAGGGGGGGAACGAGCAGTACTTC
cdr3_aa: CASSPRQGGNEQYF

clone_size: once
j_call: TRBJ1-2
v_call: TRBV4-1
d_call: TRBD1
cdr3_nt: TGCGCCAGCAGTCGGACAGGGGGCTTTGGCTACACCTTC
cdr3_aa: CASSRTGGFGYTF

clone_size: NA
j_call: TRBJ2-1
v_call: TRBV6-5
d_call: NA
cdr3_nt: TGTGCCAGCAGTGCTCGGACAGTAAATGAGCAGTTCTTC
cdr3_aa: CASSARTVNEQFF

clone_size: few
j_call: TRBJ1-1
v_call: TRBV6-1
d_call: TRBD1
cdr3_nt: TGTGCCAGCAGTGGGACAGGGGGTAAAACTGAAGCTTTCTTT
cdr3_aa: CASSGTGGKTEAFF

clone_size: large
j_call: TRBJ2-2
v_call: TRBV25-1
d_call: NA
cdr3_nt: TGTGCCAGCAGAGACACAGGGACCGGGGAGCTGTTTTTT
cdr3_aa: CASRDTGTGELFF

clone_size: NA
j_call: TRBJ2-3
v_call: TRBV30
d_call: TRBD1
cdr3_nt: TGTGCCTGGAGTTCAGGGGGAGATACGCAGTATTTT
cdr3_aa: CAWSSGGDTQYF

clone_size: NA
j_call: TRBJ2-3
v_call: TRBV7-2
d_call: NA
cdr3_nt: TGTGCCAGCAGTAACTACAAAGATACGCAGTATTTT
cdr3_aa: CASSNYKDTQYF